These 9 T cell receptor beta chains came from one sample sequenced in a study of blood T cell repertoires in COVID-19. Some clones are missing from TCRdb's copy, which holds only in-frame ones; the method was immunoSEQ multiplex PCR. This table holds 70,000 to 80,000 clones, approximately 83% found once. Source material: peripheral blood. Receptor source: a man older than 75 with acute or convalescent COVID-19.

This sequence joins TRBV4-1 and TRBJ2-2; D possibly corresponds to TRBD1 (6 bases). CDR3 length equals 14 residues. The germline gives CDR1 MGHRA, CDR2 YSYEKL. The V end was cut by 2 bases, the J end by 4 bases, with 8 bases between. CDR3 DNA sequence: TGCGCCAGCAGCCAATACAGGGTCACCGGGGAGCTGTTTTTT. Its protein product is CASSQYRVTGELFF.

The DNA of the CDR3 is TGTGCCAGCAGTTTCAGGGGGGCCCCCCCTGGCGAAAAACTGTTTTTT. Its translation is CASSFRGAPPGEKLFF. The chain recombines TRBV27 with TRBJ1-4, with TRBD1 matching 7 bases. J was trimmed by 8 bases and V by 3 bases; bases with no gene match: 12. This CDR3 spans 16 amino acids. In germline, CDR1 is MNHEY, CDR2 SMNVEV (reference sequence).

The rearrangement links TRBV28 to TRBJ2-5; 7 bases are a match to TRBD2. This CDR3 is 14 amino acids long. CDR1 is MDHEN and CDR2 is SYDVKM in the germline V gene. Trimming removed 7 bases from V and 5 bases from J; junction bases left unmatched: 10. The CDR3, as DNA: TGTGCCAGCAATCCCTCTAGCGGTTCGGAGACCCAGTACTTC. Translation: CASNPSSGSETQYF.

The V and J genes are TRBV20-1 and TRBJ2-3, with TRBD2 matching over 8 bases. The V gene end was trimmed by 3 bases and the J gene end by 8 bases; junction bases not matched to a gene: 10. This CDR3 region has 14 residues. Germline values: CDR1 DFQATT, CDR2 SNEGSKA (reference sequence). DNA for the CDR3: TGCAGTGCTAGTATCTCGGGGGGGCCCCGTACGCAGTATTTT. Amino acids: CSASISGGPRTQYF.

The rearrangement uses TRBV7-3 and TRBJ1-1; D call uncertain. V lost 3 bases to trimming and J lost 0 bases, with 5 bases between them. Germline-derived CDR1 and CDR2 are SGHTA and FQGTGA. The CDR3 sequence is 13 residues long. CDR3 amino acids: CASSFSVNTEAFF. The CDR3, as DNA: TGTGCCAGCAGCTTTTCGGTGAACACTGAAGCTTTCTTT.

The CDR3 region is CASRHGTSGRARETQYF. The CDR3 region has the DNA TGTGCCAGCAGGCATGGGACTAGCGGGAGGGCCAGGGAGACCCAGTACTTC. V and J are TRBV5-6 and TRBJ2-5; 16 bases align to TRBD2. This CDR3 is 17 amino acids long. Germline V gene sequence: CDR1 SGHDT, CDR2 YYEEEE. J gave up 5 bases and V 5 bases, and 9 bases lay outside the gene matches. Full variable domain (rest looked up from reference TRBV5-6 and TRBJ2-5): DAGVTQSPTHLIKTRGQQVTLRCSPKSGHDTVSWYQQALGQGPQFIFQYYEEEERQRGNFPDRFSGHQFPNYSSELNVNALLLGDSALYLCASRHGTSGRARETQYFGPGTRLLVL.

CDR3 loop: CATASSGGRDQPQHF. Here the CDR3 DNA reads TGTGCCACCGCATCATCAGGGGGCAGGGATCAGCCCCAGCATTTT. The J gene is TRBJ1-5, the V gene TRBV28, with 8 bases lining up with TRBD1. Trimming at V came to 10 bases and at J to 5 bases, leaving 13 bases not matched to a gene. CDR3 length: 15 amino acids. Looked up from germline, CDR1 is MDHEN and CDR2 is SYDVKM.

The chain recombines TRBV7-9 with TRBJ1-5; 7 bases fit TRBD1. The CDR3 has 13 residues. Germline CDR1 and CDR2: SEHNR and FQNEAQ (reference sequence). V lost 5 bases to trimming and J lost 9 bases; unmatched junction nucleotides: 7. CDR3 loop: CASSTRQGSPQHF. The CDR3 coding sequence is TGTGCCAGCAGCACCCGACAGGGATCGCCCCAGCATTTT.

This clone was observed a few times. For the CDR3, the DNA is TGTGCCAGCAGACGGACGGGAGACTACGAGCAGTACTTC. Protein sequence: CASRRTGDYEQYF. The chain joins TRBV28 to TRBJ2-7; a weak D match, TRBD2 (6 bases). From germline, CDR1 is MDHEN and CDR2 SYDVKM. V was trimmed by 6 bases and J by 3 bases, leaving 12 bases between them. CDR3 size: 13 residues.